The entry below gives a single T cell receptor beta chain sequence along with its context. Its antigen is unidentified. The data were obtained in a study of PD-1 blockade in classical Hodgkin lymphoma. Assay: immunoSEQ multiplex PCR; the TCRdb copy retains only in-frame clones and omits some. Of just under 100,000 clones listed, around four fifths are singletons. Study-level findings and limits: Baseline TCR diversity was reportedly lower in newly diagnosed patients than in healthy donors. It was reported as lower still in relapsed/refractory patients.

Each of the patients experienced relapse following autologous stem cell transplantation, and their brentuximab vedotin exposure differed. V was clipped by 3 bases and J by 6 bases; unmatched bases: 12. Germline lookup yields CDR1 SGHDT and CDR2 YYEEEE. The CDR3 spans 16 residues. The specimen comprised peripheral blood mononuclear cells (PBMCs), sampled at baseline. This chain uses TRBV5-6 with TRBJ2-1; 7 bases align to TRBD1. The clonotype comes from a human donor with classical Hodgkin lymphoma. The chain's CDR3 is CASSSLPGQLANEQFF. The CDR3 DNA follows: TGTGCCAGCAGCTCTTTGCCGGGACAGCTGGCCAATGAGCAGTTCTTC. Full variable domain (missing parts from reference TRBV5-6 and TRBJ2-1): DAGVTQSPTHLIKTRGQQVTLRCSPKSGHDTVSWYQQALGQGPQFIFQYYEEEERQRGNFPDRFSGHQFPNYSSELNVNALLLGDSALYLCASSSLPGQLANEQFFGPGTRLTVL.